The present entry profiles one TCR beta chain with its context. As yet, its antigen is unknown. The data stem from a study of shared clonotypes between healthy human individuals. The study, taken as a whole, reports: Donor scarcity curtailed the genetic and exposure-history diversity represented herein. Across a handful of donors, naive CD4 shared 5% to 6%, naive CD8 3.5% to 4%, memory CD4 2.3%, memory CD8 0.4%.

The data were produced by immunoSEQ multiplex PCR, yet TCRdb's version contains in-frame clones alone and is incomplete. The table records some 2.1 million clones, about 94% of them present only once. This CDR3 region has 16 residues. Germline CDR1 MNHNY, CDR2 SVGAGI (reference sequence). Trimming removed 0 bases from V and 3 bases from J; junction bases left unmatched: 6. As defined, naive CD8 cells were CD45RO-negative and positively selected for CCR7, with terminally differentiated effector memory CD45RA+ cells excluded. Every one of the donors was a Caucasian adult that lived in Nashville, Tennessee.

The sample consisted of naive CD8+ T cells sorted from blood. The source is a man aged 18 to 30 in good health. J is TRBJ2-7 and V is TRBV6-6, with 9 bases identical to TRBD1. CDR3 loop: CASSYSGGTGFYEQYF. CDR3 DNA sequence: TGTGCCAGCAGTTACTCCGGCGGGACAGGGTTCTACGAGCAGTACTTC.